The present TCR beta chain was sequenced within a study of response to subunit inactivated influenza vaccine. Regarding the study as a whole: The authors offered the suggestion that each seasonal influenza vaccination recruits few new T cells.

A note on this clonotype: Its target is not known.

TCRdb redid the calling of the RT-PCR reads with MiXCR, one entry per CDR3 protein. The table shows roughly 290,000 distinct CDR3 sequences, with around a fifth occurring only once. This CDR3 comprises 14 residues. J was trimmed by 1 base and V by 6 bases; bases with no gene match: 5. Germline assignment: CDR1 MNHEY and CDR2 SMNVEV (reference sequence). The chain employs TRBV27 and TRBJ1-1; 7 nucleotides match TRBD1. The clonotype comes from a man aged 50 to 75 who received an inactivated influenza vaccine. Sequences were derived from PBMCs from blood, sampled 21 months after vaccination. The CDR3 spells CASSHRGRNTEAFF. As DNA, the CDR3 is TGTGCCAGCAGCCACAGGGGCCGGAACACTGAAGCTTTCTTT.